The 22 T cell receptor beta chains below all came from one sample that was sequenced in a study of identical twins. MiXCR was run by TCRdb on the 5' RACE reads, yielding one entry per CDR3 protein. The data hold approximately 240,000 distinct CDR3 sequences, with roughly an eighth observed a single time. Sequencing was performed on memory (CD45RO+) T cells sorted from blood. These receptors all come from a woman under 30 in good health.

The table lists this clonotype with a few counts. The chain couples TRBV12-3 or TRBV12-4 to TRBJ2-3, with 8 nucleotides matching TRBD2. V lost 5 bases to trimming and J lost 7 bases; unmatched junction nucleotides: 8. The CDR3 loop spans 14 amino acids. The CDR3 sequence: CASSSGSQLNTQYF. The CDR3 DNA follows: TGTGCCAGCAGTAGCGGGAGCCAACTTAATACGCAGTATTTT.

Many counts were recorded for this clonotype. The DNA of the CDR3 is TGTGCCAGCAGTCAAACCCCCCCGTCTAGGTACCAAGAGACCCAGTACTTC. As protein: CASSQTPPSRYQETQYF. The V gene is TRBV3-1, the J gene TRBJ2-5; D gene uncertain. Germline loops: CDR1 LGHDT, CDR2 YNNKEL (reference sequence). The CDR3 is 17 amino acids. The germline V and J ends were trimmed by 6 bases and 0 bases, with 20 bases remaining between them.

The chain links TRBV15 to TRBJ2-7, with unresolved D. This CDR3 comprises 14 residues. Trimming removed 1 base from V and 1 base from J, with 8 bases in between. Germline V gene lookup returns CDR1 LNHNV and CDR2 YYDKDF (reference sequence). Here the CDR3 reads CATSRADASYEQYF. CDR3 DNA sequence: TGTGCCACCAGCAGAGCGGACGCTTCCTACGAGCAGTACTTC.

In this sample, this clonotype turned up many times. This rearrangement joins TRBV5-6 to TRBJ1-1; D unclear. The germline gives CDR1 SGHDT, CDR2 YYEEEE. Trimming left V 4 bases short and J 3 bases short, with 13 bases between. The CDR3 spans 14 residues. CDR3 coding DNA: TGTGCCAGCAGCCTACGGGCCGGTCACACTGAAGCTTTCTTT. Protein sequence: CASSLRAGHTEAFF.

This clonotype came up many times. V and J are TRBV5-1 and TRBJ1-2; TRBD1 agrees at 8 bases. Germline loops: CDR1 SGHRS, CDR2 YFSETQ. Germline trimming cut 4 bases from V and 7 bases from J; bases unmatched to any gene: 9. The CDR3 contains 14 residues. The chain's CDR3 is CASSPVTGDVGYTF. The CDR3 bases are TGCGCCAGCAGCCCCGTGACAGGGGATGTTGGCTACACCTTC.

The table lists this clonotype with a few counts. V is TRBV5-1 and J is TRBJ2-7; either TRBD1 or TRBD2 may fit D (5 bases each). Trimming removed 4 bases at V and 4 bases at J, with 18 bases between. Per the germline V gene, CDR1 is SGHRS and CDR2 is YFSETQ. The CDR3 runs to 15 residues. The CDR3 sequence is CASSPGTQDTYEQYF. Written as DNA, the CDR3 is TGCGCCAGCAGCCCGGGGACCCAGGATACATACGAGCAGTACTTC.

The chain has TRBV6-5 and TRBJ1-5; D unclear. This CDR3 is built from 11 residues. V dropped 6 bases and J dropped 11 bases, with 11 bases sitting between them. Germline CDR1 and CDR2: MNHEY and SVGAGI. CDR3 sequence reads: CASRNGKTQHF. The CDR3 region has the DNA TGTGCCAGCAGAAACGGGAAAACCCAGCATTTT.

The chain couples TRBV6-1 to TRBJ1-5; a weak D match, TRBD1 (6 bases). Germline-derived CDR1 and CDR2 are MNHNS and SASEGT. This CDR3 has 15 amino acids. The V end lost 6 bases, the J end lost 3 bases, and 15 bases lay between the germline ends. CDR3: CASRPRTEYNQPQHF. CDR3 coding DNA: TGTGCCAGCAGGCCTCGGACAGAATACAATCAGCCCCAGCATTTT.

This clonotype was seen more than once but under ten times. CDR3 sequence: CASGLGNTNEKLFF. In nucleotides, the CDR3 is TGTGCTAGTGGTTTGGGAAACACTAATGAAAAACTGTTTTTT. J is TRBJ1-4 and V is TRBV12-5; D gene unclear. This CDR3 region has 14 residues. V was trimmed by 1 base and J by 2 bases, leaving 5 bases between them. Germline CDR1 reads LGHNT; CDR2 reads FRNRAP.

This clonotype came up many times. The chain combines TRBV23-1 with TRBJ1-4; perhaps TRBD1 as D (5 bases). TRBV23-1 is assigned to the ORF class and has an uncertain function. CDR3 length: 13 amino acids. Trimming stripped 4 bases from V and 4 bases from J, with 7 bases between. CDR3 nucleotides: TGCGCCAGCAGTCTAGGACATAATGAAAAACTGTTTTTT. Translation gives CASSLGHNEKLFF.

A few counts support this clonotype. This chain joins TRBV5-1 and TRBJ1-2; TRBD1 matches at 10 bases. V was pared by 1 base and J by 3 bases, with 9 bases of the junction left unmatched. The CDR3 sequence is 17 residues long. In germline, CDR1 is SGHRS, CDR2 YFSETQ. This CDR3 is CASSLTNSGTGDYGYTF. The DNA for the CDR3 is TGCGCCAGCAGCTTGACGAACTCCGGGACAGGGGACTATGGCTACACCTTC.

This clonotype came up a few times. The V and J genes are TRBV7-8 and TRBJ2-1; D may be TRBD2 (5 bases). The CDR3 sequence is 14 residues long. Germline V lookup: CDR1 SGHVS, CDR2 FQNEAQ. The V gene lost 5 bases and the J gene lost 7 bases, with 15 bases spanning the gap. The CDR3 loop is CASSPQRRPNEQFF. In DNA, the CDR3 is TGTGCCAGCAGCCCACAGCGGAGGCCGAATGAGCAGTTCTTC.

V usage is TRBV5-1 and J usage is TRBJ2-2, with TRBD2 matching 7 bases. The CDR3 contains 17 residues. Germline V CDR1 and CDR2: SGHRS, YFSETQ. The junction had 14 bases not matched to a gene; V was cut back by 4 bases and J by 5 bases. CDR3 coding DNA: TGCGCCAGCAGCAGGACGACTAGCAGGAGCGGAACCGGGGAGCTGTTTTTT. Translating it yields CASSRTTSRSGTGELFF.

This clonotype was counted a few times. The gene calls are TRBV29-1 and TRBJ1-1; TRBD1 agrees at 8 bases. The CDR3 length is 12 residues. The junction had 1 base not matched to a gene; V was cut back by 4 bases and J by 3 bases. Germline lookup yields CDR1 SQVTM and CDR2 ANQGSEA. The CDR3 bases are TGCAGCGTTGCCAGGGGGCACACTGAAGCTTTCTTT. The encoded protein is CSVARGHTEAFF.

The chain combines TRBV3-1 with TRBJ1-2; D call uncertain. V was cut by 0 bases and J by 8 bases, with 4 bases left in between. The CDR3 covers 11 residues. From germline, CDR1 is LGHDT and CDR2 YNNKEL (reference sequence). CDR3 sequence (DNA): TGTGCCAGCAGCCAAGATCTCGGCTACACCTTC. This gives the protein CASSQDLGYTF.

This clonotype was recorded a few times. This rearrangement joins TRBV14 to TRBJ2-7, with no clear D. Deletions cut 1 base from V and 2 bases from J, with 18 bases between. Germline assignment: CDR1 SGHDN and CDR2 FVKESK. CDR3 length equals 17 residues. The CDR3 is CASSQVILTDDTYEQYF. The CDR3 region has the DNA TGTGCCAGCAGCCAAGTCATTCTTACAGACGACACCTACGAGCAGTACTTC. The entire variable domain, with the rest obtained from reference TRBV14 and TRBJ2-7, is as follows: EAGVTQFPSHSVIEKGQTVTLRCDPISGHDNLYWYRRVMGKEIKFLLHFVKESKQDESGMPNNRFLAERTGGTYSTLKVQPAELEDSGVYFCASSQVILTDDTYEQYFGPGTRLTVT.

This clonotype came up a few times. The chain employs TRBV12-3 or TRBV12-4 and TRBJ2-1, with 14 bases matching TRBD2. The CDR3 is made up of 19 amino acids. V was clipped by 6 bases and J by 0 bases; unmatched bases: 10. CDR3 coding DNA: TGTGCCAGCAGCCCTGGACTAGCGGGAGGTAAGAGCTCCTACAATGAGCAGTTCTTC. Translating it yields CASSPGLAGGKSSYNEQFF.

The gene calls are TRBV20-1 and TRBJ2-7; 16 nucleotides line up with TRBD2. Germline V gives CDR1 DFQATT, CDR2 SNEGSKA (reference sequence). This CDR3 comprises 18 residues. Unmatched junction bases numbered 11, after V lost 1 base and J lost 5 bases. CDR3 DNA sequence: TGCAGTGCTAGAGGACTCGGGACTAGCGGGAGGGCCGAAAACGAGCAGTACTTC. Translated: CSARGLGTSGRAENEQYF.

CDR3 sequence: CASSLTGYDEKLFF. CDR3 bases: TGTGCCAGCAGCCTGACAGGCTACGATGAAAAACTGTTTTTT. This chain uses TRBV27 with TRBJ1-4, with D perhaps TRBD1 (6 bases). Germline CDR1 is MNHEY and CDR2 is SMNVEV (reference sequence). V shed 6 bases and J shed 6 bases, with 14 bases lying between them. The CDR3 is 14 amino acids.

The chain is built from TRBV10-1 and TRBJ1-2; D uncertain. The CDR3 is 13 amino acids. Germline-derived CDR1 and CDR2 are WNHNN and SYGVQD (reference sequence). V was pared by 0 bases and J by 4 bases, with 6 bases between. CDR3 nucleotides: TGCGCCAGCAGTGAGTCGAACCTCTATGGCTACACCTTC. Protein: CASSESNLYGYTF.

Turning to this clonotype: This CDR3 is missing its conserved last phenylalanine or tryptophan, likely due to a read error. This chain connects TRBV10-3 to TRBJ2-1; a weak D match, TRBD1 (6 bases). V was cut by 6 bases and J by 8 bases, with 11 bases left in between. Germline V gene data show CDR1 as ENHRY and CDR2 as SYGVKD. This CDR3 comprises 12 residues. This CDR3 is CAIRDSSHEQFL. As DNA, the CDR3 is TGTGCCATCAGGGACAGCTCCCATGAGCAGTTCCTC.

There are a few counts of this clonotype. The CDR3 sequence is CASSVEAARRSGNTIYF. Here the CDR3 DNA reads TGTGCCAGCAGCGTAGAGGCGGCAAGGAGATCTGGAAACACCATATATTTT. The chain carries TRBV9 and TRBJ1-3, with D unclear. Per germline, CDR1 SGDLS and CDR2 YYNGEE. Trimming removed 0 bases from V and 1 base from J, with 14 bases in between. This CDR3 is built from 17 residues.